This entry features one T cell receptor beta chain sequence. This sample stems from a study of blood T cells in healthy people across ages. Sample-barcoded 5' priming and a J-beta primer mix drove a second PCR of about 7 to 11 cycles. Each CDR3 protein is one row after TCRdb ran MiXCR on the 5' RACE reads. The table lists just under 750,000 distinct CDR3 sequences, about 20% of them singletons, with around a fifth in the top ten. Trimming took off 5 bases at V and 10 bases at J, with 18 bases between the two ends. CDR1 is SGHTA and CDR2 is FQGNSA in the germline V gene. The CDR3 is 14 residues long. This chain uses TRBV7-2 with TRBJ2-1; D is possibly TRBD1 (5 bases). The clonotype comes from a man in his sixties or seventies in good health. Sequenced sample: blood. The DNA of the CDR3 is TGTGCCAGCAGCCTGACGGGTAGGGGTAGCGAGCAGTTCTTC. It codes for CASSLTGRGSEQFF.